Given below is one T cell receptor beta chain in context. This specimen belongs to a study of blood T cell repertoires in COVID-19. Study summary: COVID-19 samples from acute and convalescent phases originated in the United States, Italy and Spain. T cells, B-cell-depleted T cells, or PBMCs provided the cDNA or gDNA that served as material.

The CDR3 covers 14 residues. Germline values: CDR1 SGHRS, CDR2 YFSETQ. Losses at the gene ends were 0 bases for V and 6 bases for J; bases not matched to a gene: 3. Clones were read by immunoSEQ multiplex PCR, and TCRdb kept only the in-frame ones, dropping some. The data hold tens of thousands of clones, with 86% observed a single time. The sequenced sample was peripheral blood. The chain employs TRBV5-1 and TRBJ1-2; 9 nucleotides line up with TRBD1. The sequence was collected from a human donor in a cohort sampled during active COVID-19. CDR3 amino acids: CASSLDRGLNGYTF. CDR3 DNA sequence: TGCGCCAGCAGCTTGGACAGGGGGCTAAATGGCTACACCTTC. The full variable domain, completed using reference TRBV5-1 and TRBJ1-2, is KAGVTQTPRYLIKTRGQQVTLSCSPISGHRSVSWYQQTPGQGLQFLFEYFSETQRNKGNFPGRFSGRQFSNSRSEMNVSTLELGDSALYLCASSLDRGLNGYTFGSGTRLTVV.